The 8 T cell receptor beta chains given below trace back to one sample, sequenced in a study of CD8+CD57+ T cells in acquired aplastic anemia. Genomic DNA, the template, was used for profiling of the TCR beta VDJ and CDR3. TCRdb recomputed calls from the reads with MiXCR, one row per CDR3 protein. The top ten hold around 1.1% of the sample, which has about 210,000 distinct CDR3 sequences, 34% seen once. The sequencing sample was made of sorted CD4+, CD8+, or CD8+CD57+ T cells (not recorded which) from PBMCs. These receptors came from a human donor in good health, serving as a control.

This clonotype was recorded a few times. The V gene is TRBV25-1, the J gene TRBJ1-1; 9 bases line up with TRBD1. The junction had 10 bases not matched to a gene; V was cut back by 11 bases and J by 3 bases. CDR3 size: 14 residues. The germline CDR1 and CDR2 sequences are MGHDK and SYGVNS. The CDR3 spells CAWRGTGSYTEAFF. CDR3 DNA sequence: TGTGCCTGGAGAGGGACAGGGAGTTACACTGAAGCTTTCTTT.

This clonotype has ten or more counts. The chain uses TRBV12-3 or TRBV12-4 and TRBJ1-6; TRBD1 matches at 7 bases. J lost 0 bases, V lost 4 bases, and 6 bases had no gene match. CDR3 size: 17 residues. CDR3 protein: CASSSTGFNSYNSPLHF. Here the CDR3 DNA reads TGTGCCAGCAGTTCGACAGGGTTCAACTCCTATAATTCACCCCTCCACTTT.

This clonotype was recorded only once. The junction departs from germline at one end; a sequencing error may be responsible. V usage is TRBV29-1 and J usage is TRBJ1-4, with 10 nucleotides matching TRBD1. This CDR3 is 14 amino acids long. CDR1 is SQVTM and CDR2 is ANQGSEA in the germline V gene. The CDR3 loop is CSVRETGGYEELFF. In nucleotides, the CDR3 is TGCAGCGTCAGAGAGACAGGGGGCTATGAAGAACTGTTTTTT.

This clonotype was recorded at least ten times. This chain connects TRBV2 to TRBJ2-1; 11 bases agree with TRBD2. J gave up 3 bases and V 6 bases, and 4 bases lay outside the gene matches. The CDR3 spans 15 residues. Germline CDR1 is SNHLY and CDR2 is FYNNEI. The CDR3 bases are TGTGCCAGCAGACAACTAGCGGGGGTCTACAATGAGCAGTTCTTC. Protein: CASRQLAGVYNEQFF.

This clonotype was seen ten or more times. The chain carries TRBV20-1 and TRBJ2-3; D possibly matches TRBD1 or TRBD2 (5 bases each). This CDR3 contains 14 residues. Germline V gene sequence: CDR1 DFQATT, CDR2 SNEGSKA (reference sequence). V was trimmed by 2 bases and J by 10 bases, leaving 19 bases between them. DNA of the CDR3: TGCAGTGCTAGAATTGCGATTCTGGGGGATTCGCAGTATTTT. Its protein product is CSARIAILGDSQYF.

This clonotype occurred many times. The chain links TRBV19 to TRBJ1-2, with D unclear. The germline V gene encodes CDR1 LNHDA and CDR2 SQIVND (reference sequence). The V end lost 5 bases, the J end lost 4 bases, and 20 bases lay between the germline ends. This CDR3 contains 16 residues. This CDR3 is CASSHNPGRATYGYTF. The CDR3 DNA follows: TGTGCCAGTAGTCATAATCCGGGTCGAGCAACCTATGGCTACACCTTC.

This chain uses TRBV25-1 with TRBJ1-2; D remains ambiguous. The germline V and J ends were trimmed by 8 bases and 1 base, with 29 bases remaining between them. The CDR3 is 19 amino acids. CDR1 is MGHDK and CDR2 is SYGVNS in the germline V gene. CDR3 nucleotides: TGTGCCAGCTTGGGAGGGATCTCCAACCCCACGACCCGTAACTATGGCTACACCTTC. It encodes CASLGGISNPTTRNYGYTF.

This chain connects TRBV9 to TRBJ1-2; D not resolved. Between the trimmed V and J ends, which lost 0 bases and 3 bases, there was a span of 9 bases. Germline-derived CDR1 and CDR2 are SGDLS and YYNGEE. This CDR3 is 14 amino acids long. The CDR3 region has the DNA TGTGCCAGCAGCGTAGGACTAACCTACTATGGCTACACCTTC. This translates into CASSVGLTYYGYTF.